The rows below give T cell receptor beta chains drawn from one sample of a study of post-analysis software for immune sequencing data. TCRdb redid the calling of the PCR reads with MiXCR, one entry per CDR3 protein. The sample consists of approximately 660,000 distinct CDR3 sequences, approximately 60% of them appearing once. The sequenced material came from blood. The receptors derive from a girl aged 2-10 years with multiple sclerosis. CDR3s include the opening cysteine and the closing phenylalanine or tryptophan. The D gene is left open where the match is weak. Not every row has a clone size; where given, it reads once, few, many or a size class.

>TRBJ1-1|-|-|TRBV4-3
TGCGCCAGCAGCCTCCAGCTCCTAGCTGAGGGGAACACTGAAGCTTTCTTT
CASSLQLLAEGNTEAFF
>TRBJ2-1|-|-|TRBV2
TGTGCCAGCAAGGAGCGTTCCAGCTCCTACAATGAGCAGTTCTTC
CASKERSSSYNEQFF
>TRBJ1-2|-|TRBD1|TRBV7-2
TGTGCCAGCAGCCCCCGGGGACAGGTCCAAGATGGCTACACCTTC
CASSPRGQVQDGYTF
>TRBJ1-2|-|TRBD1|TRBV7-2
TGTGCCAGCAGCTTAAGGGGACAGGGGGCGGAAAAAGGCTACACCTTC
CASSLRGQGAEKGYTF
>TRBJ2-2|-|-|TRBV6-2/TRBV6-3
TGTGCCAGCAAGGTCGGCTACAGGGACACCGGGGAGCTGTTTTTT
CASKVGYRDTGELFF
>TRBJ2-7|-|TRBD2|TRBV20-1
TGCAGTGCTAGGGTCCCGGGTAGCGGGAGGTTCTACGAGCAGTACTTC
CSARVPGSGRFYEQYF
>TRBJ2-1|-|TRBD1|TRBV30
TGTGCCGATTCCCCGGGACAGCCTTACAATGAGCAGTTCTTC
CADSPGQPYNEQFF
>TRBJ1-1|-|-|TRBV29-1
TGCAGCGTGAGGCCTAGTTTGACAGCGAACACTGAAGCTTTCTTT
CSVRPSLTANTEAFF
>TRBJ2-3|-|-|TRBV6-2/TRBV6-3
TGTGCCAGCAGTTACCCGACAGGACGCACAGATACGCAGTATTTT
CASSYPTGRTDTQYF
>TRBJ2-3|-|TRBD2|TRBV29-1
TGCAGCGGGAGCGGGAGGGCCATAGATACGCAGTATTTT
CSGSGRAIDTQYF
>TRBJ2-5|-|TRBD1|TRBV6-6
TGTGCCAGCAGTGCCGTACGGACAGGGCCTCAAGAGACCCAGTACTTC
CASSAVRTGPQETQYF
>TRBJ2-5|-|-|TRBV4-2
TGTGCCAGCAGCCAAGATCATTCGGAGACCCAGTACTTC
CASSQDHSETQYF
>TRBJ1-5|-|-|TRBV7-2
TGTGCCAGCAGCTTAGATGGGGGTACAGGGAGTCAGCCCCAGCATTTT
CASSLDGGTGSQPQHF
>TRBJ2-3|few|TRBD2|TRBV20-1
TGCAGTGCTAGATCCGGACTGAGCGGGAGATTCACAGATACGCAGTATTTT
CSARSGLSGRFTDTQYF
>TRBJ2-7|few|-|TRBV4-1
TGCGCCAGCAGCAGTATCCAGGGCGAGCAGTACTTC
CASSSIQGEQYF
>TRBJ2-5|-|TRBD1|TRBV20-1
TGCAGTGCTCGGACAGGGGTGTCTTCGTCAGAGACCCAGTACTTC
CSARTGVSSSETQYF
>TRBJ2-3|-|TRBD2|TRBV20-1
TGCAGTGCTAGACTAGCGGGGGCTAAAGGTGGAGCTACGCAGTATTTT
CSARLAGAKGGATQYF
>TRBJ2-7|-|-|TRBV6-2/TRBV6-3
TGTGCCAGCAGTTACGGGGCCGAGCAGTACTTC
CASSYGAEQYF
>TRBJ2-1|few|-|TRBV12-3/TRBV12-4
TGTGCCAGCAGAGAGGCCGGAGGGCTAGTTGGGGACGATGAGCAGTTCTTC
CASREAGGLVGDDEQFF
>TRBJ2-1|-|TRBD2|TRBV14
TGTGCCAGCAGCCAAGATAGCGGGGCTACCTACAATGAGCAGTTCTTC
CASSQDSGATYNEQFF
>TRBJ2-2|once|TRBD2|TRBV11-2
TGTGCCAGCAGCTTATGGTGGATCGCGGGGGCGAACACCGGGGAGCTGTTTTTT
CASSLWWIAGANTGELFF
>TRBJ1-5|-|-|TRBV11-2
TGTGCCAGCAGCCTTCAACAGCCCCAGCATTTT
CASSLQQPQHF
>TRBJ1-2|once|-|TRBV5-4
TGTGCCAGCACCCCTACGGGAGGAGGTAACTATGGCTACACCTTC
CASTPTGGGNYGYTF
>TRBJ2-3|-|-|TRBV10-3
TGTGCCATCAGTGGACCCTTATCCACAGATACGCAGTATTTT
CAISGPLSTDTQYF
>TRBJ2-5|-|TRBD1|TRBV25-1
TGTGCCAGCACGGGACAGGCACTCGGGACCCAGTACTTC
CASTGQALGTQYF
>TRBJ2-1|-|-|TRBV5-1
TGCGCCAGCAGCTTGGTCAGGGGCTCGGCTGAGCAGTTCTTC
CASSLVRGSAEQFF
>TRBJ2-3|-|-|TRBV7-9
TGTGCCAGCAGCTTAGTCCCAGGCAGCACAGATACGCAGTATTTT
CASSLVPGSTDTQYF
>TRBJ2-6|-|TRBD1|TRBV7-2
TGTGCCAGCAGCCTTTGGGGACAGGGGGCTGGGGCCAACGTCCTGACTTTC
CASSLWGQGAGANVLTF
>TRBJ1-1|-|-|TRBV7-9
TGTGCCAGCAGCGTGCCTACAGGGTCACCCACTGAAGCTTTCTTT
CASSVPTGSPTEAFF
>TRBJ2-3|once|TRBD1|TRBV7-9
TGTGCCAGCAGCCGGGACAGGGCTTCAGATACGCAGTATTTT
CASSRDRASDTQYF
>TRBJ1-2|few|-|TRBV5-1
TGCGCCAGCATGGATGACGGGCGTGACGGGGGCTATGGCTACACCTTC
CASMDDGRDGGYGYTF
>TRBJ2-7|few|-|TRBV5-1
TGTGCCAGCAGCTTAGGGGACGGTGCCTACGAGCAGTACTTC
CASSLGDGAYEQYF
>TRBJ2-3|once|-|TRBV5-1
TGCGCCAGCAGGAGAGGGCTAACCCTCACAGATACGCAGTATTTT
CASRRGLTLTDTQYF
>TRBJ1-6|few|TRBD1|TRBV19
TGTGCCAGTAGTAGGGCCCCGGGACAGGGCCGAGGAGATTCACCCCTCCACTTT
CASSRAPGQGRGDSPLHF
>TRBJ1-1|-|TRBD1|TRBV10-3
TGTGCCATCAGCCCGGGACAGGGAGTCCCTGAAGCTTTCTTT
CAISPGQGVPEAFF
>TRBJ2-2|-|TRBD1|TRBV4-2
TGTGCCAGCAGCGGAGGTACAGGGGGAAACACCGGGGAGCTGTTTTTT
CASSGGTGGNTGELFF
>TRBJ1-2|few|-|TRBV6-6
TGTGCCAGCAGTCCCACGTCAGGGTTATATGGCTACACCTTC
CASSPTSGLYGYTF
>TRBJ2-1|few|TRBD1|TRBV18
TGTGCCAGCTCACCCGGGACAGGAACCTACAATGAGCAGTTCTTC
CASSPGTGTYNEQFF
>TRBJ1-1|-|TRBD1|TRBV6-6
TGTGCCAGCGGCCGGGACAGGGAAGGCACTGAAGCTTTCTTT
CASGRDREGTEAFF
>TRBJ2-7|-|TRBD2|TRBV9
TGTGCCAGCAGCCTAGGCGGGACTAGAAACGAGCAGTACTTC
CASSLGGTRNEQYF
>TRBJ2-3|-|-|TRBV7-2
TGTGCCAGCAGCTTAGCGGCCCCCACGGATACGCAGTATTTT
CASSLAAPTDTQYF
>TRBJ2-3|-|-|TRBV4-3
TGCGCCAGCAGCAGAGGACAGAAGAGCACAGATACGCAGTATTTT
CASSRGQKSTDTQYF
>TRBJ2-6|-|-|TRBV6-5
TGTGCCAGCAGTTTGGTTGGCGACTCTGGGGCCAACGTCCTGACTTTC
CASSLVGDSGANVLTF
>TRBJ2-3|-|-|TRBV12-3/TRBV12-4
TGTGCCAGCAGTTCCTATAGAGGAGGGAGAAGGGCAGATACGCAGTATTTT
CASSSYRGGRRADTQYF
>TRBJ2-1|many|TRBD2|TRBV4-1
TGCGCCAGCAGCCAAGGACTAGCGGACTACAATGAGCAGTTCTTC
CASSQGLADYNEQFF
>TRBJ1-2|-|-|TRBV7-9
TGTGCCAGCAGCTTAGAGGGACGGCATAACTATGGCTACACCTTC
CASSLEGRHNYGYTF
>TRBJ2-5|-|TRBD2|TRBV20-1
TGCAGTGCTACGGGACTAGTAAAGCGTGAGACCCAGTACTTC
CSATGLVKRETQYF
>TRBJ2-1|-|-|TRBV20-1
TGCAGTGCTATTCGGGACACCGACAATGAGCAGTTCTTC
CSAIRDTDNEQFF
>TRBJ2-1|few|-|TRBV20-1
TGCAGTGCTAGGGGCTCGGGAGACTACAATGAGCAGTTCTTC
CSARGSGDYNEQFF
>TRBJ1-1|-|TRBD1|TRBV12-3/TRBV12-4
TGTGCCAGCAGTTATGTGGGACAGCAAGAAGCTTTCTTT
CASSYVGQQEAFF
>TRBJ2-1|few|-|TRBV4-1
TGCGCCAGCAGCCAAGATTGGGGCCCATCCTACAATGAGCAGTTCTTC
CASSQDWGPSYNEQFF
>TRBJ2-5|-|TRBD1|TRBV12-3/TRBV12-4
TGTGCCAGCAGTGACCGGGACAGGGTTGATAGGCAAGAGACCCAGTACTTC
CASSDRDRVDRQETQYF
>TRBJ2-6|-|TRBD1|TRBV12-3/TRBV12-4
TGTGCCAGCTTGGCCGGGACAGTGAGCTCTGGGGCCAACGTCCTGACTTTC
CASLAGTVSSGANVLTF
>TRBJ1-2|few|-|TRBV13
TGTGCCAGCAGCTATTACCAGGAGACCTCTTATGGCTACACCTTC
CASSYYQETSYGYTF
>TRBJ2-1|-|TRBD2|TRBV4-3
TGCGCCAGCAGCCAAGGGTCCTTGACTAGCGGGGGGATCTACAATGAGCAGTTCTTC
CASSQGSLTSGGIYNEQFF
>TRBJ2-7|-|-|TRBV6-5
TGTGCCAGCAGTTACTGGGCGGGCCCTGCCTACGAGCAGTACTTC
CASSYWAGPAYEQYF